The 22 T cell receptor beta chains given below trace back to one sample, sequenced in a study of T-cell reconstitution after alpha-beta-depleted transplantation in children. It was with unique molecular identifiers that the TCRbeta library was prepared. A single record per CDR3 protein comes from TCRdb applying MiXCR to the PCR reads. The data contain some 600,000 distinct CDR3 sequences, under 15% of them singletons. This material consisted of PBMCs, mostly from graft donor cells, taken 360 days after TCRalphabeta/CD19-depleted stem cell transplant. The origin of the receptors is a male patient between 10 and 17 years old who had a stem cell transplant for acute myeloid leukemia, so the T cells may come from the graft donor.

This clonotype has more than one count but fewer than ten. The J gene is TRBJ2-7, the V gene TRBV7-6, with 14 bases fitting TRBD2. Germline CDR1 reads SGHVS; CDR2 reads FNYEAQ. Trimming cost V 3 bases and J 0 bases; bases outside gene matches: 1. This CDR3 comprises 16 residues. Written as DNA, the CDR3 is TGTGCCAGCAGCTTGGGACTAGCGGGAGACTCCTACGAGCAGTACTTC. It translates to CASSLGLAGDSYEQYF.

In this sample, this clonotype turned up a few times. V is TRBV7-2 and J is TRBJ2-1; D perhaps matches TRBD1 (5 bases). V lost 4 bases and J lost 10, with 11 bases in between. Germline-derived CDR1 and CDR2 are SGHTA and FQGNSA. CDR3 length equals 12 residues. CDR3 DNA: TGTGCCAGCAGCTCAACTAACAGGGAGCAGTTCTTC. It specifies CASSSTNREQFF.

This clonotype was seen a single time. The junction departs from the called germline gene at one end, perhaps through a read error. The genes are TRBV6-5 and TRBJ2-5; D gene ambiguous. Germline assignment: CDR1 MNHEY and CDR2 SVGAGI. The CDR3 runs to 14 residues. CDR3 nucleotides: TGTGCCAGCAGATACTCACAGCTCCAAGAGACCCAGTACTTC. It specifies CASRYSQLQETQYF.

The V call is TRBV7-2, the J call TRBJ2-2; D tentatively reads TRBD1 or TRBD2 (5 bases each). The CDR3 is made up of 16 amino acids. V shed 7 bases and J shed 6 bases, with 21 bases lying between them. Germline CDR1 reads SGHTA; CDR2 reads FQGNSA. The CDR3 bases are TGTGCCAGCACCACACGGAAAGGGGATAGCGCCGGGGAGCTGTTTTTT. Protein sequence: CASTTRKGDSAGELFF. Based on the CDR3 plus reference TRBV7-2 and TRBJ2-2, the full variable domain is GAGVSQSPSNKVTEKGKDVELRCDPISGHTALYWYRQSLGQGLEFLIYFQGNSAPDKSGLPSDRFSAERTGGSVSTLTIQRTQQEDSAVYLCASTTRKGDSAGELFFGEGSRLTVL.

The chain has TRBV28 and TRBJ2-2; 7 nucleotides align to TRBD1. The ends lost 3 bases at V and 3 bases at J; junction bases unmatched: 19. This CDR3 comprises 20 residues. CDR1 and CDR2 from the germline V gene are MDHEN and SYDVKM. The chain's CDR3 is CASSFLLARIDDRDTGELFF. Written as DNA, the CDR3 is TGTGCCAGCAGTTTTCTTCTGGCAAGAATCGATGACAGGGACACCGGGGAGCTGTTTTTT. Full variable domain (remainder filled in from reference TRBV28 and TRBJ2-2): DVKVTQSSRYLVKRTGEKVFLECVQDMDHENMFWYRQDPGLGLRLIYFSYDVKMKEKGDIPEGYSVSREKKERFSLILESASTNQTSMYLCASSFLLARIDDRDTGELFFGEGSRLTVL.

The V and J genes are TRBV29-1 and TRBJ2-7; D assignment may be TRBD1 or TRBD2 (6 bases each). The CDR3 contains 13 residues. Germline assignment: CDR1 SQVTM and CDR2 ANQGSEA. CDR3 bases: TGCGCCTACCGGAGGGGGAGCTCCTACGAGCAGTACTTC. Translated: CAYRRGSSYEQYF.

The chain joins TRBV25-1 to TRBJ2-6, with D unresolved. This CDR3 is 13 amino acids long. The germline V and J ends were trimmed by 2 bases and 2 bases, with 1 base remaining between them. Germline-derived CDR1 and CDR2 are MGHDK and SYGVNS. The chain's CDR3 is CASSEAGANVLTF. CDR3 DNA sequence: TGTGCCAGCAGTGAAGCTGGGGCCAACGTCCTGACTTTC.

This clonotype came up many times. The chain links TRBV18 to TRBJ2-1; TRBD2 aligns across 10 bases. The germline V gene encodes CDR1 KGHSH and CDR2 LQKENI. The CDR3 loop spans 17 amino acids. Germline trimming cut 6 bases from V and 8 bases from J; bases unmatched to any gene: 16. This chain's CDR3 is CASSPTSGITLGDEQFF. In nucleotides, the CDR3 is TGTGCCAGCTCCCCCACTAGCGGGATCACCCTCGGGGATGAGCAGTTCTTC. The full variable domain, completed using reference TRBV18 and TRBJ2-1, is NAGVMQNPRHLVRRRGQEARLRCSPMKGHSHVYWYRQLPEEGLKFMVYLQKENIIDESGMPKERFSAEFPKEGPSILRIQQVVRGDSAAYFCASSPTSGITLGDEQFFGPGTRLTVL.

The V gene is TRBV20-1, the J gene TRBJ2-3, with D uncertain. Germline assignment: CDR1 DFQATT and CDR2 SNEGSKA (reference sequence). The CDR3 covers 13 residues. V was cut by 6 bases and J by 4 bases, with 14 bases left in between. The CDR3 region has the DNA TGCAGTGCCCAGAAAATTTCTCCAGATACGCAGTATTTT. Protein product: CSAQKISPDTQYF.

The table lists this clonotype with a few counts. The genes are TRBV20-1 and TRBJ2-5; D is uncertain. Germline-derived CDR1 and CDR2 are DFQATT and SNEGSKA (reference sequence). The CDR3 runs 13 residues. V was shortened by 0 bases and J by 1 base, with 6 bases between the two germline ends. Written as DNA, the CDR3 is TGCAGTGCTAGAGATCTGATCCAAGAGACCCAGTACTTC. Protein product: CSARDLIQETQYF.

In this sample, this clonotype turned up a few times. CDR3 DNA: TGCAGCGTCGGCGGCCTTAGTACTGAAGCTTTCTTT. Translated: CSVGGLSTEAFF. The V call is TRBV29-1, the J call TRBJ1-1; no definite D call. Trimming removed 6 bases from V and 5 bases from J, with 13 bases in between. CDR1 is SQVTM and CDR2 is ANQGSEA in the germline V gene. The CDR3 spans 12 residues.

The gene calls are TRBV7-3 and TRBJ2-7; a possible D gene is TRBD1 (5 bases). The CDR3 totals 14 residues. Deletions cut 0 bases from V and 1 base from J, with 7 bases between. Germline V lookup: CDR1 SGHTA, CDR2 FQGTGA. CDR3 sequence: CASSLTKGSYEQYF. The CDR3 DNA reads TGTGCCAGCAGCTTAACCAAGGGGTCCTACGAGCAGTACTTC.

This clonotype was detected a few times. This chain uses TRBV25-1 with TRBJ2-1; TRBD2 is a possible D gene (6 bases). CDR3 length equals 13 residues. The germline V gene has CDR1 MGHDK and CDR2 SYGVNS. Trimming removed 8 bases at V and 2 bases at J, with 10 bases between. CDR3 DNA sequence: TGTGCCAGCGGAGGGCCCCCCTACAATGAGCAGTTCTTC. This sequence encodes CASGGPPYNEQFF.

This clonotype showed up just a few times. V is TRBV14 and J is TRBJ2-7; a possible D gene is TRBD2 (5 bases). CDR1 is SGHDN and CDR2 is FVKESK in the germline V gene. V lost 4 bases to trimming and J lost 3 bases, with 19 bases between them. This CDR3 is built from 16 residues. CDR3 in amino acids: CASSLRGLPAFYEQYF. The DNA for the CDR3 is TGTGCCAGCAGCCTGCGCGGGCTACCGGCATTCTACGAGCAGTACTTC.

This clonotype has a handful of counts. This chain joins TRBV4-3 and TRBJ2-3; D is undetermined. CDR3 size: 12 residues. Germline V gene lookup returns CDR1 LGHNA and CDR2 YSLEER. V shed 0 bases and J shed 7 bases, with 5 bases lying between them. The CDR3 DNA sequence: TGCGCCAGCAGCCAAGATCAAAATACGCAGTATTTT. Its protein product is CASSQDQNTQYF.

This clonotype was picked up a small number of times. The rearrangement links TRBV28 to TRBJ2-1, with TRBD2 identical over 7 bases. Trimming took 9 bases from V and 5 from J; bases not matched to a gene: 13. This CDR3 contains 15 residues. Germline CDR1 and CDR2: MDHEN and SYDVKM. For the CDR3, the DNA is TGTGCCAGTAGCCAGGTAGCGGGTCGAAACAATGAGCAGTTCTTC. Its translation is CASSQVAGRNNEQFF. The entire variable domain, with the rest obtained from reference TRBV28 and TRBJ2-1, is as follows: DVKVTQSSRYLVKRTGEKVFLECVQDMDHENMFWYRQDPGLGLRLIYFSYDVKMKEKGDIPEGYSVSREKKERFSLILESASTNQTSMYLCASSQVAGRNNEQFFGPGTRLTVL.

This clonotype was counted a few times. The chain recombines TRBV4-3 with TRBJ2-5; 7 nucleotides line up with TRBD2. This CDR3 comprises 15 residues. Germline V lookup: CDR1 LGHNA, CDR2 YSLEER. V gave up 0 bases and J gave up 3 bases; unmatched junction bases: 4. As DNA, the CDR3 is TGCGCCAGCAGCCAAGATACCGGGGGGAAAGAGACCCAGTACTTC. This sequence encodes CASSQDTGGKETQYF.

V usage is TRBV7-3 and J usage is TRBJ2-3; 13 nucleotides align to TRBD2. V lost 4 bases to trimming and J lost 0 bases; unmatched junction nucleotides: 4. The length of the CDR3 is 17 residues. CDR1 and CDR2 (germline): SGHTA, FQGTGA. CDR3 sequence: CASSSGTSGASTDTQYF. The CDR3 nucleotides are TGTGCCAGCAGCTCCGGGACTAGCGGGGCTAGCACAGATACGCAGTATTTT.

V is TRBV20-1 and J is TRBJ2-3, with D perhaps matching TRBD2 (6 bases). Trimming left V 6 bases short and J 5 bases short, with 21 bases between. Germline CDR1 reads DFQATT; CDR2 reads SNEGSKA (reference sequence). The CDR3 length is 15 residues. CDR3 sequence reads: CSASTGGPTEDTQYF. CDR3 nucleotides: TGCAGTGCATCAACCGGAGGGCCAACAGAAGATACGCAGTATTTT.

V usage is TRBV30 and J usage is TRBJ2-1; tentatively, D is TRBD1 (6 bases). CDR1 is GTSNPN and CDR2 is SVGIG in the germline V gene (reference sequence). The CDR3 is 12 residues long. The V and J ends lost 3 bases and 4 bases respectively, with 7 bases between them. In DNA, the CDR3 is TGTGCCTGGAGCGACAGGTACAATGAGCAGTTCTTC. As protein: CAWSDRYNEQFF.

On this clonotype itself: The junction differs from germline at one of its ends, possibly a read error. The chain recombines TRBV12-3 or TRBV12-4 with TRBJ2-1; D possibly corresponds to TRBD2 (6 bases). CDR3 length: 16 residues. In DNA form, the CDR3 reads TGTGCCAGCAGTCCGGACTACCAACTATCCTACTATGAGCAGTTCTTC. This codes for CASSPDYQLSYYEQFF.

This clonotype was seen ten or more times. The chain carries TRBV24-1 and TRBJ2-2, with 9 bases that match TRBD1. The J segment lost 4 bases and the V segment lost 1 base, leaving 3 bases of the junction unmatched. CDR1 KGHDR and CDR2 SFDVKD come from the germline V gene. The CDR3 totals 16 residues. DNA of the CDR3: TGTGCCACCAGTGATTTTGAGACAGGGGGCACCGGGGAGCTGTTTTTT. Translated, it gives CATSDFETGGTGELFF.